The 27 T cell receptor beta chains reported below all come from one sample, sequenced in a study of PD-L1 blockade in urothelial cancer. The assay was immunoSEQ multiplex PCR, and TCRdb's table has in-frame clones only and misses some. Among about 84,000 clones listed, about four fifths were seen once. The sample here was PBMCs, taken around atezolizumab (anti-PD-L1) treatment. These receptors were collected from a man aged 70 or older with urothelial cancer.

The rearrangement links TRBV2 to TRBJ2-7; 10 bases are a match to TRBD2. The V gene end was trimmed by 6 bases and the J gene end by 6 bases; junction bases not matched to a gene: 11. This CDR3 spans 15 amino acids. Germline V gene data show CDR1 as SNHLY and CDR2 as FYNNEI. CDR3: CASRGEREGSGEQYF. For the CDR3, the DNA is TGTGCCAGCAGGGGGGAGCGGGAGGGAAGTGGCGAGCAGTACTTC.

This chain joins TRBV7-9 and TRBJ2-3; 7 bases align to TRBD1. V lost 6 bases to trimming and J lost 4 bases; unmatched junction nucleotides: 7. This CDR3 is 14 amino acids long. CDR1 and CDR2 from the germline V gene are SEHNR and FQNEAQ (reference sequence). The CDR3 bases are TGTGCCAGCAGAGAACAGGGGCGGCCAGATACGCAGTATTTT. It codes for CASREQGRPDTQYF.

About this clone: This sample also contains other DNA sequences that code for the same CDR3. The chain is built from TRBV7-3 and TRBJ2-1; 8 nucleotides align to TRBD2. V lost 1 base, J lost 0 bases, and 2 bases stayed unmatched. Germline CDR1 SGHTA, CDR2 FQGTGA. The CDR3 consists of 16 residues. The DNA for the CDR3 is TGTGCCAGCAGCTTAAACGGGGGGGGCTCCTACAATGAGCAGTTCTTC. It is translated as CASSLNGGGSYNEQFF.

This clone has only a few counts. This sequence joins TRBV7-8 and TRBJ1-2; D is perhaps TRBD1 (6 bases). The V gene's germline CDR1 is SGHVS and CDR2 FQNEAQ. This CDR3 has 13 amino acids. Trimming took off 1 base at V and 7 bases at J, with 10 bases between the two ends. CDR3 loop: CASSLGRGSGYTF. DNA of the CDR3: TGTGCCAGCAGCTTAGGCAGGGGCAGTGGCTACACCTTC.

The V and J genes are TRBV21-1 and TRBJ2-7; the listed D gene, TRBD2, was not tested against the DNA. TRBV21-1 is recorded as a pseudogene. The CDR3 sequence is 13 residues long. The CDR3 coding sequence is TGTGCCAGCAGTCACAGATGGGGGGGCGAGCAGTACTTC. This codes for CASSHRWGGEQYF.

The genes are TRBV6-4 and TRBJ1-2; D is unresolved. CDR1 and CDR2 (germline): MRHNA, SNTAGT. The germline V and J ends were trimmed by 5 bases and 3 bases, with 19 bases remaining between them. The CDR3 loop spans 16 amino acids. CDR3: CASSLSPASEDYGYTF. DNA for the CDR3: TGTGCCAGCAGTTTATCCCCGGCGTCGGAGGACTATGGCTACACCTTC.

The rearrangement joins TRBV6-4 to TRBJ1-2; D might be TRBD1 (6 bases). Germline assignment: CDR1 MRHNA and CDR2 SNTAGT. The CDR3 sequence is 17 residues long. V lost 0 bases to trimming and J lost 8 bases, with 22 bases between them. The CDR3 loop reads CASSDSRAQGKHEGYTF. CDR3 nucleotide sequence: TGTGCCAGCAGTGACTCGAGGGCACAGGGAAAGCACGAGGGCTACACCTTC.

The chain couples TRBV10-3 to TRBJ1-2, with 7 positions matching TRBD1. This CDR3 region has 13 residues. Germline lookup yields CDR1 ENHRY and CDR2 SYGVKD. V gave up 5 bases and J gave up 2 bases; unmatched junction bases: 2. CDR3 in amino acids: CAISWDRNYGYTF. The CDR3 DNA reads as TGTGCCATCAGTTGGGACAGAAACTATGGCTACACCTTC.

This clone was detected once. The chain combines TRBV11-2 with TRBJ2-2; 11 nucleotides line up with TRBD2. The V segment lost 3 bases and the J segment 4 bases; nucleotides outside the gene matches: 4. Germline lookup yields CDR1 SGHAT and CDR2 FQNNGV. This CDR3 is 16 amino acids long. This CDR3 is CASSFSLAGGTGELFF. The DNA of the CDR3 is TGTGCCAGCAGCTTTTCTCTAGCGGGAGGCACCGGGGAGCTGTTTTTT.

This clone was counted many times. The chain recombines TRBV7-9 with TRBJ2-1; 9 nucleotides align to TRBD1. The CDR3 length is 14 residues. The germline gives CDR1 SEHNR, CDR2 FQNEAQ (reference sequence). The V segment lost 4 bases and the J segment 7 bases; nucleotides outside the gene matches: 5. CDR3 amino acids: CASSSGTGWNEQFF. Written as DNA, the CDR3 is TGTGCCAGCAGCTCCGGGACAGGGTGGAATGAGCAGTTCTTC.

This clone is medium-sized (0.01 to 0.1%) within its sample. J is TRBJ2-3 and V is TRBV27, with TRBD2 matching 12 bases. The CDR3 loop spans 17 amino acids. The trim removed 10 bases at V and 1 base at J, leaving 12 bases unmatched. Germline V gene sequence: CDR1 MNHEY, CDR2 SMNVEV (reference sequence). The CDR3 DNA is TGTGCCACCGCGAGGACTAGCGGGGCGCCCCGCACAGATACGCAGTATTTT. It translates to CATARTSGAPRTDTQYF.

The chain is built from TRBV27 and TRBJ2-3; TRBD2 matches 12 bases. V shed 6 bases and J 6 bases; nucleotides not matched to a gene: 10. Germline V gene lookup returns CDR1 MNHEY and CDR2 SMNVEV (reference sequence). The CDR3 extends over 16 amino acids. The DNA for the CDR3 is TGTGCCAGCAGCCTTGTCGGACTAGCGGGACGTGATACGCAGTATTTT. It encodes CASSLVGLAGRDTQYF.

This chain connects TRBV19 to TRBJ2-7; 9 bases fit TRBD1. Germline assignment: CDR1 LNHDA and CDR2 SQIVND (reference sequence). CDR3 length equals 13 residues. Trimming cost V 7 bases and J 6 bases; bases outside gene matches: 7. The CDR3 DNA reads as TGTGCCAGTAAAGGGACAGGGATTCTCGAGCAGTACTTC. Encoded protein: CASKGTGILEQYF.

The CDR3 loop reads CASSQDRVSQETQYF. The CDR3 DNA reads TGCGCCAGCAGCCAAGATCGGGTCAGCCAAGAGACCCAGTACTTC. This chain connects TRBV4-3 to TRBJ2-5; D remains ambiguous. The CDR3 runs to 15 residues. Trimming took off 0 bases at V and 1 base at J, with 9 bases between the two ends. Germline loops: CDR1 LGHNA, CDR2 YSLEER.

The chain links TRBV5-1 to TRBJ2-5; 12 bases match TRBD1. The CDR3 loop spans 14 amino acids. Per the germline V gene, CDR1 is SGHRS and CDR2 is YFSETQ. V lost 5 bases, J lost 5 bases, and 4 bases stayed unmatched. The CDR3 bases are TGCGCCAGCAGGACGGGACAGGGGGCGGAGACCCAGTACTTC. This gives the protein CASRTGQGAETQYF.

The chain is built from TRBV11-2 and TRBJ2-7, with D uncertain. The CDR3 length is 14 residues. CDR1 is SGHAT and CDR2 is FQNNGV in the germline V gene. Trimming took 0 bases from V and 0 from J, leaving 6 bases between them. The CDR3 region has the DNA TGTGCCAGCAGCTTAGAATGGAGCTCCTACGAGCAGTACTTC. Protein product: CASSLEWSSYEQYF.

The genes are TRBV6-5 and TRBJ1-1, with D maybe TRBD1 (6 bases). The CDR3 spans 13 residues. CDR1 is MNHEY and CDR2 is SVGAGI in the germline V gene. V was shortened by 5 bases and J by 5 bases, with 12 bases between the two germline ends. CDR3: CASSRGTPTEAFF. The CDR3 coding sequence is TGTGCCAGCAGTCGAGGGACACCTACTGAAGCTTTCTTT.

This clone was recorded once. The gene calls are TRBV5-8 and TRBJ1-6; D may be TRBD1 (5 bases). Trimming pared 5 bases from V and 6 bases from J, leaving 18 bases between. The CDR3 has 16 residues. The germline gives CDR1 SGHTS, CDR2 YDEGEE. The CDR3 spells CASSSGTPSGNSPLHF. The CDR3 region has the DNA TGTGCCAGCAGTTCCGGGACTCCGTCGGGTAATTCACCCCTCCACTTT. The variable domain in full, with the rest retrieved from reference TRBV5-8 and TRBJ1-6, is EAGVTQSPTHLIKTRGQQATLRCSPISGHTSVYWYQQALGLGLQFLLWYDEGEERNRGNFPPRFSGRQFPNYSSELNVNALELEDSALYLCASSSGTPSGNSPLHFGNGTRLTVT.

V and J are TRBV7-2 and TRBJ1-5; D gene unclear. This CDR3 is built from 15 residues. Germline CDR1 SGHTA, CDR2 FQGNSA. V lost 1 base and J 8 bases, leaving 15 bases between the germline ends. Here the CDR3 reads CASSLVPDGRKPQHF. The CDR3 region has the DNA TGTGCCAGCAGCTTAGTACCGGATGGGCGAAAGCCCCAGCATTTT.

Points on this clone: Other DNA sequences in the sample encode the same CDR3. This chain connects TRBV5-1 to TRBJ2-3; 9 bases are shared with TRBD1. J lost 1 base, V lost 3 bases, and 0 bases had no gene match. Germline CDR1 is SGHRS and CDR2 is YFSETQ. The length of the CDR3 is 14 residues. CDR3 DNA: TGCGCCAGCAGCTGGACAGGGGGCACAGATACGCAGTATTTT. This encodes CASSWTGGTDTQYF.

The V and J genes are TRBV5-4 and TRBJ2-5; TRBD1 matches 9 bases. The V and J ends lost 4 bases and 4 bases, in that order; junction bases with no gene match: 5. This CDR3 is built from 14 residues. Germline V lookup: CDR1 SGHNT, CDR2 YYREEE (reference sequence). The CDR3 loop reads CASSSRDRVETQYF. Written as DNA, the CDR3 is TGTGCCAGCAGCAGCCGGGACAGGGTAGAGACCCAGTACTTC.

The CDR3 reads CASSQATSGGTNEQFF. For the CDR3, the DNA is TGTGCCAGCAGCCAAGCCACTAGCGGGGGGACCAATGAGCAGTTCTTC. This chain connects TRBV4-2 to TRBJ2-1, with 12 positions matching TRBD2. The CDR3 runs to 16 residues. Germline CDR1 reads LGHNA; CDR2 reads YNFKEQ. With 1 base clipped from V and 6 bases from J, the junction kept 4 bases outside the gene matches.

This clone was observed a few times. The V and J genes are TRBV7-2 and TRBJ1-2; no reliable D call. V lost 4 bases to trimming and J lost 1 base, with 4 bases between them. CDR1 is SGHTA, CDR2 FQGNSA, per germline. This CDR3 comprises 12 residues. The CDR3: CASSSINYGYTF. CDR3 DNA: TGTGCCAGCAGCTCTATTAACTATGGCTACACCTTC.

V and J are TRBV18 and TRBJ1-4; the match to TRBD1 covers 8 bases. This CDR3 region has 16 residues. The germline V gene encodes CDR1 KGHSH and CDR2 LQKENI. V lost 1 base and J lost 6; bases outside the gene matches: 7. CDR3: CASSPRAGGFDEKLFF. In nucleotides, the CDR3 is TGTGCCAGCTCACCACGGGCAGGGGGCTTCGATGAAAAACTGTTTTTT.

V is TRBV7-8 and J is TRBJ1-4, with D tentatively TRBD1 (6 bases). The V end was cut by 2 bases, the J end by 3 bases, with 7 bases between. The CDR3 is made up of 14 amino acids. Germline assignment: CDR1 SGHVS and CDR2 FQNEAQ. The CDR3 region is CASSLSGANEKLFF. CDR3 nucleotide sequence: TGTGCCAGCAGCTTATCAGGGGCTAATGAAAAACTGTTTTTT.

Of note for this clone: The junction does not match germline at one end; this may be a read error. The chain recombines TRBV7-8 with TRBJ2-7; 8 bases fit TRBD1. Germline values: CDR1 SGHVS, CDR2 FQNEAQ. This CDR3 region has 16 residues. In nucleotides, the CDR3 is TGTGCCAGCAGCTTAGCTCCTGGACAGGGAACATACGGGCAGTACTTC. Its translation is CASSLAPGQGTYGQYF.

The CDR3 DNA follows: TGTGCCACCCACCCCCGACTCAGGAGGGGAAACATTCAGTACTTC. The encoded protein is CATHPRLRRGNIQYF. J is TRBJ2-4 and V is TRBV25-1; D might be TRBD2 (6 bases). The CDR3 totals 15 residues. The V and J ends lost 10 bases and 6 bases respectively, with 22 bases between them. The germline CDR1 and CDR2 sequences are MGHDK and SYGVNS.